A single sample gave rise to the 27 T cell receptor beta chains below, sequenced in a study of tumor and adjacent non-tumor tissue in lung cancer. A modified ARM-PCR protocol with three rounds of nested PCR amplified TCRbeta. TCRdb reprocessed the multiplex PCR reads via MiXCR and lists one record per CDR3 protein. Of fewer than 85,000 distinct CDR3 sequences detected, more than 60% appear once; the ten largest clones hold about 12%. RNA was extracted from bulk tissue without any cell sorting. Sequencing was carried out using lung tumor tissue. The receptors originated from a woman between 50 and 59 years old with non-small cell lung cancer.

Comments on this clonotype: A much larger clone lies a single base off, so this may be a read error. V usage is TRBV20-1 and J usage is TRBJ2-7; TRBD1 aligns across 9 bases. The CDR3 length is 13 residues. Germline-derived CDR1 and CDR2 are DFQATT and SNEGSKA (reference sequence). CDR3 DNA sequence: TGCAGTGGCCGACAGGGGGTCACGAACGAGCAGTGCTTC. Protein sequence: CSGRQGVTNEQCF.

This clonotype was detected only a few times. The chain combines TRBV6-6 with TRBJ2-7, with TRBD1 matching over 10 bases. Germline CDR1 reads MNHNY; CDR2 reads SVGAGI (reference sequence). The CDR3 is made up of 14 amino acids. J gave up 7 bases and V 7 bases, and 10 bases lay outside the gene matches. In DNA form, the CDR3 reads TGTGCCAGCAATGAGGGACAGGGGACTGGGGAGCAGTACTTC. This sequence encodes CASNEGQGTGEQYF.

The chain uses TRBV5-6 and TRBJ2-7; D is ambiguous. V lost 5 bases, J lost 6 bases, and 15 bases lay in between. The CDR3 covers 13 residues. The germline V gene has CDR1 SGHDT and CDR2 YYEEEE. CDR3 loop: CASSLSMAGEQYF. Written as DNA, the CDR3 is TGTGCCAGCAGTTTATCGATGGCCGGCGAGCAGTACTTC.

A note on this clonotype: This could be a read error, since a much larger clone is one nucleotide away. This CDR3 is missing its conserved last phenylalanine or tryptophan, likely due to a read error. The chain is built from TRBV12-3 or TRBV12-4 and TRBJ1-1; D gene unclear. This CDR3 spans 13 amino acids. Between the trimmed V and J ends, which lost 4 bases and 4 bases, there was a span of 10 bases. CDR3 residues: CASSYGSSTEAFL. The DNA for the CDR3 is TGTGCCAGCAGTTACGGGTCGAGCACTGAAGCTTTCCTT.

On this clonotype itself: Since a much larger clone is just one base distant, this may be a read error. V is TRBV20-1 and J is TRBJ2-5; 13 positions match TRBD2. Germline V gene data show CDR1 as DFQATT and CDR2 as SNEGSKA (reference sequence). This CDR3 has 19 residues. The CDR3 loop is CSARSGLAGDGGGGKTQNF. In DNA, the CDR3 is TGCAGTGCTCGATCTGGACTAGCGGGAGATGGGGGTGGCGGGAAGACCCAGAACTTC.

A word on this clonotype: An end of the junction differs from the germline gene, which may be a read error. This chain connects TRBV11-2 to TRBJ2-1, with 9 bases lining up with TRBD2. Germline-derived CDR1 and CDR2 are SGHAT and FQNNGV. The CDR3 runs 20 residues. CDR3 in amino acids: CASSLFRSLAGLRTYNGRFF. The CDR3 region has the DNA TGTGCCAGTAGCTTGTTCCGGTCTCTAGCGGGATTAAGAACCTACAATGGGCGGTTCTTC.

With regard to this clonotype: A much bigger clone sits one base away, suggesting this may be a read error. The chain is built from TRBV5-1 and TRBJ2-2; perhaps TRBD2 as D (6 bases). Germline loops: CDR1 SGHRS, CDR2 YFSETQ. V lost 4 bases and J 4 bases, leaving 17 bases between the germline ends. This CDR3 spans 16 amino acids. The CDR3 spells CASSASGGRRTGELFF. In DNA form, the CDR3 reads TGCGCCAGCAGCGCCAGTGGTGGGAGGCGCACCGGGGAGCTGTTTTTT.

In regard to this clonotype: One end of the junction does not line up with germline, which may come from a read error. The J gene is TRBJ1-5, the V gene TRBV12-3 or TRBV12-4, with 9 bases identical to TRBD1. This CDR3 has 14 residues. The CDR3 DNA reads as TGTGCCAGCAGCCCTACAGGGGGCAATGAGCCCCAACATTTT. Its translation is CASSPTGGNEPQHF.

The chain couples TRBV20-1 to TRBJ2-7, with D possibly TRBD2 on 5 matching bases. The CDR3 is made up of 16 amino acids. The germline gives CDR1 DFQATT, CDR2 SNEGSKA (reference sequence). The V end was cut by 3 bases, the J end by 3 bases, with 21 bases between. The CDR3 region has the DNA TGCAGTGCTAGTCTCCCTCGGCGAACCGGGAACTACGAGCAGTACTTC. It specifies CSASLPRRTGNYEQYF.

The CDR3 region has the DNA TGTGCCAGCCGCGTTCCCAGTGCCAACGTCCTGACTTTC. Translation: CASRVPSANVLTF. The V call is TRBV12-3 or TRBV12-4, the J call TRBJ2-6; D gene unclear. V lost 8 bases and J lost 7, with 12 bases in between. The CDR3 runs 13 residues.

This clonotype showed up many times. The V gene is TRBV5-1, the J gene TRBJ1-2; no clear D gene. The CDR3 is 14 residues long. Germline CDR1 SGHRS, CDR2 YFSETQ. Trimming left V 0 bases short and J 4 bases short, with 10 bases between. CDR3 loop: CASSLDGWAYGYTF. Written as DNA, the CDR3 is TGCGCCAGCAGCTTGGACGGGTGGGCCTATGGCTACACCTTC.

Points on this clonotype: The junction departs from germline at one end; a sequencing error may be responsible. The CDR3 loop reads CVSSAIHRQGVDGANVLTF. CDR3 DNA sequence: TGTGTCAGCAGTGCCATTCACCGACAGGGAGTTGACGGGGCCAACGTCCTGACTTTC. This chain links TRBV6-1 with TRBJ2-6; TRBD1 agrees at 7 bases. Germline-derived CDR1 and CDR2 are MNHNS and SASEGT. The CDR3 runs to 19 residues.

With respect to this clonotype: A junction boundary mismatches the germline segment, possibly from a read error. V is TRBV29-1 and J is TRBJ1-2; possible D gene TRBD1, 5 bases. The V gene's germline CDR1 is SQVTM and CDR2 ANQGSEA. The CDR3 has 14 amino acids. CDR3 sequence reads: CSAEDPVGVWGYTF. The CDR3 DNA reads TGCAGCGCTGAAGATCCTGTAGGGGTATGGGGCTACACCTTC. Combining the CDR3 with reference TRBV29-1 and TRBJ1-2 gives the whole variable domain SAVISQKPSRDICQRGTSLTIQCQVDSQVTMMFWYRQQPGQSLTLIATANQGSEATYESGFVIDKFPISRPNLTFSTLTVSNMSPEDSSIYLCSAEDPVGVWGYTFGSGTRLTVV.

On this clonotype: Just one base apart from a much larger clone, this may be a read error. The V and J genes are TRBV28 and TRBJ2-7, with no clear D. Germline CDR1 MDHEN, CDR2 SYDVKM. Trimming pared 1 base from V and 2 bases from J, leaving 9 bases between. The CDR3 has 14 amino acids. The CDR3 loop reads CASSLSIRPYEQYF. CDR3 nucleotides: TGTGCCAGCAGTTTATCGATCCGCCCCTACGAGCAGTACTTC.

Many counts were recorded for this clonotype. The chain employs TRBV7-9 and TRBJ2-3, with TRBD1 identical over 10 bases. Trimming took 5 bases from V and 2 from J; bases not matched to a gene: 4. This CDR3 contains 15 residues. Per the germline V gene, CDR1 is SEHNR and CDR2 is FQNEAQ (reference sequence). The CDR3 bases are TGTGCCAGCAGCCCAGGGACAGGGGACACAGATACGCAGTATTTT. This sequence encodes CASSPGTGDTDTQYF.

Concerning this clonotype itself: This may arise from a read error, as a much more abundant clone is one base away. The rearrangement uses TRBV7-9 and TRBJ1-3, with unresolved D. The CDR3 loop spans 14 amino acids. Germline CDR1 is SEHNR and CDR2 is FQNEAQ (reference sequence). Trimming pared 5 bases from V and 2 bases from J, leaving 10 bases between. This chain's CDR3 is CASSLYGTGNTIYF. CDR3 DNA sequence: TGTGCCAGCAGCCTCTACGGCACTGGAAACACCATATATTTT.

In this sample, this clonotype turned up once. One end of the junction fails to match germline, which may point to a read error. The chain joins TRBV11-2 to TRBJ2-7; D remains unclear. The germline V gene encodes CDR1 SGHAT and CDR2 FQNNGV. The CDR3 extends over 14 amino acids. The chain's CDR3 is CASSLVAGTYEQYF. The CDR3 DNA reads as TGTGCCAGCAGCTTAGTAGCCGGTACGTACGAGCAATACTTC. Full variable domain (outside the CDR3, taken from reference TRBV11-2 and TRBJ2-7): EAGVAQSPRYKIIEKRQSVAFWCNPISGHATLYWYQQILGQGPKLLIQFQNNGVVDDSQLPKDRFSAERLKGVDSTLKIQPAKLEDSAVYLCASSLVAGTYEQYFGPGTRLTVT.

This clonotype was seen at least ten times. The rearrangement joins TRBV12-3 or TRBV12-4 to TRBJ1-1, with D possibly matching TRBD1 (6 bases). This CDR3 comprises 15 residues. Trimming removed 3 bases from V and 5 bases from J, with 16 bases in between. The CDR3 nucleotides read TGTGCCAGCAGTTTCCAACAGGGTGGGGGGACTGAAGCTTTCTTT. Amino acids: CASSFQQGGGTEAFF.

The count of this clonotype is one. This rearrangement joins TRBV28 to TRBJ1-5; 7 bases agree with TRBD1. CDR1 is MDHEN and CDR2 is SYDVKM in the germline V gene. This CDR3 contains 14 residues. After removal of 10 bases from V and 0 bases from J, the junction contained 6 bases not matched to a gene. CDR3 residues: CANKGQTSNQPQHF. DNA of the CDR3: TGTGCCAACAAGGGACAGACTAGCAATCAGCCCCAGCATTTT.

With respect to this clonotype: The junction differs from germline at one of its ends, possibly a read error. The rearrangement links TRBV4-2 to TRBJ1-5; no definite D call. Germline CDR1 is LGHNA and CDR2 is YNFKEQ. CDR3 length: 15 residues. The CDR3 loop reads CASRQDLISNQPRHF. The CDR3 DNA is TGTGCCAGCAGGCAAGACCTCATTAGCAATCAGCCCCGGCATTTT.

The chain employs TRBV12-3 or TRBV12-4 and TRBJ2-2; D perhaps matches TRBD2 (7 bases). The CDR3 sequence is 11 residues long. V was trimmed by 2 bases and J by 17 bases, leaving 12 bases between them. CDR3 amino acids: CASSLPGGLFF. In DNA, the CDR3 is TGTGCCAGCAGTTTACCCGGGGGGCTATTTTTT.

Comments on this clonotype: Lacking the conserved final phenylalanine or tryptophan, this CDR3 likely reflects a read error. V and J are TRBV6-6 and TRBJ2-7; maybe TRBD1 (5 bases). V lost 0 bases and J lost 5, with 11 bases in between. The CDR3 totals 14 residues. Germline V CDR1 and CDR2: MNHNY, SVGAGI (reference sequence). The CDR3 DNA reads TGTGCCAGCAGTTACTCCGAAGGGGCGGACGAGCAGTACATC. Translating gives CASSYSEGADEQYI.

The rearrangement joins TRBV2 to TRBJ2-1; D gene unclear. CDR1 SNHLY and CDR2 FYNNEI come from the germline V gene. This CDR3 is built from 13 residues. V lost 5 bases, J lost 5 bases, and 10 bases lay in between. The CDR3 nucleotides are TGTGCCAGCAGTTCGATACTGAACAATGAGCAGTTCTTC. This codes for CASSSILNNEQFF.

Remarks on this clonotype: Compared with germline, one end of the junction differs, possibly owing to a read error. V is TRBV11-2 and J is TRBJ2-7; TRBD1 agrees at 7 bases. Germline V gene lookup returns CDR1 SGHAT and CDR2 FQNNGV. There are 14 residues in the CDR3. The CDR3 loop is CASSLVRDSYGQYF. In nucleotides, the CDR3 is TGTGCCAGCAGTTTAGTTAGGGACAGCTACGGGCAGTATTTC.

Comment on this clonotype: A junction boundary mismatches the germline segment, possibly from a read error. The chain links TRBV11-2 to TRBJ2-3, with no clear D. Germline assignment: CDR1 SGHAT and CDR2 FQNNGV. This CDR3 has 14 amino acids. In nucleotides, the CDR3 is TGTACCAGCACCTTAAGGATCCCCACAGATACGCAGTATTTT. Translating it yields CTSTLRIPTDTQYF. The variable domain in full, with the rest retrieved from reference TRBV11-2 and TRBJ2-3, is EAGVAQSPRYKIIEKRQSVAFWCNPISGHATLYWYQQILGQGPKLLIQFQNNGVVDDSQLPKDRFSAERLKGVDSTLKIQPAKLEDSAVYLCTSTLRIPTDTQYFGPGTRLTVL.

A word on this clonotype: A much more abundant neighbour one base away suggests this may be a read error. V gene TRBV7-8 combines with J gene TRBJ2-1, with D tentatively TRBD2 (6 bases). CDR1 is SGHVS, CDR2 FQNEAQ, per germline. The CDR3 has 14 residues. As DNA, the CDR3 is TGTGCCAGCAGCTCTGACCCCGGGAGAAATGGGCAGTTCTTC. It specifies CASSSDPGRNGQFF.

A word on this clonotype: A read error may be the cause here, since a much bigger clone is one base away. V usage is TRBV19 and J usage is TRBJ2-1; D unresolved. CDR3 length: 15 amino acids. Germline V gene lookup returns CDR1 LNHDA and CDR2 SQIVND (reference sequence). The CDR3 region is CASKDALSGYNGQFF. CDR3 nucleotide sequence: TGTGCCTCTAAGGACGCCCTCAGTGGATACAATGGGCAGTTCTTC.